This T cell receptor (beta chain) stems from a study of T-cell reconstitution after alpha-beta-depleted transplantation in children. Preparing the TCRbeta library involved the use of unique molecular identifiers. One entry per CDR3 protein, called by TCRdb with MiXCR from the PCR reads. Of about 300,000 distinct CDR3 sequences listed, about a tenth are singletons. Broader study findings: Once a year had passed after transplant, T-cell counts and diversity came mostly from newly produced T cells. Several patients had high TCRbeta diversity at day 60; it came from surviving recipient T cells and thymic progenitors. The origin of alpha-beta T cells about two months after transplant was reportedly several hundred expanded graft clones.

The CDR3 runs to 15 residues. Trimming removed 3 bases at V and 2 bases at J, with 13 bases between. This clonotype was observed many times. The antigen is unknown. This TCR derives from a boy under three years old with acute myeloid leukemia, due to receive a stem cell transplant. The chain recombines TRBV12-3 or TRBV12-4 with TRBJ2-5; D unclear. Sequenced material: PBMCs, taken before TCRalphabeta/CD19-depleted stem cell transplant. The CDR3 DNA is TGTGCCAGCAGTTTCCTTAGACTGGAACAAGAGACCCAGTACTTC. It is translated as CASSFLRLEQETQYF.